This T cell receptor (beta chain) was profiled in a study of T-cell reconstitution after alpha-beta-depleted transplantation in children. Between the trimmed V and J ends, which lost 4 bases and 0 bases, there was a span of 9 bases. Looked up from germline, CDR1 is SNHLY and CDR2 is FYNNEI. The CDR3 is 14 amino acids. TCRbeta library preparation incorporated unique molecular identifiers. One entry per CDR3 protein, called by TCRdb with MiXCR from the PCR reads. This table holds a few hundred thousand distinct CDR3 sequences, over 9.5% found once. This chain joins TRBV2 and TRBJ1-2, with D hard to call. The specimen comprised PBMCs from the stem cell graft donor, sampled from the stem cell graft. The TCR sequence derives from a human donor who donated a stem cell graft to a child with SCID. The CDR3 loop is CASSGEVANYGYTF. DNA of the CDR3: TGTGCCAGCAGTGGTGAGGTAGCTAACTATGGCTACACCTTC.